These T cell receptor beta chains were read from a single sample in a study of blood T cell repertoires in COVID-19. TCRdb's table, derived via immunoSEQ multiplex PCR, lists solely in-frame clones and lacks some. The table records roughly 99,000 clones, 65% to 80% of them present only once. Source material: peripheral blood. Every receptor here comes from a man aged 65 to 85 with acute or convalescent COVID-19. The CDR3 runs from the conserved cysteine through the conserved F or W. A D gene is named only where the DNA matches it firmly. The listing skips clone size in some rows; elsewhere it reads once, few, many or a size class.

>-|TRBV7-2|TRBJ1-2|TRBD1
TGTGCCAGCAGCGAGGGACAGAACTATGGCTACACCTTC
CASSEGQNYGYTF
>-|TRBV10-2|TRBJ2-2|-
TGCGCCAGCAGTTCTCAGGGTAACACCGGGGAGCTGTTTTTT
CASSSQGNTGELFF
>-|TRBV5-5|TRBJ2-7|TRBD1
TGTGCCAGCAGCTCCCCGGGACAGGGGGACTACGAGCAGTACTTC
CASSSPGQGDYEQYF
>-|TRBV6-5|TRBJ1-1|-
TGTGCCAGCACTTCTTCGGGGAACACTGAAGCTTTCTTT
CASTSSGNTEAFF
>-|TRBV6-5|TRBJ1-2|TRBD1
TGTGCCAGCACGCAGGGGGACTATGGCTACACCTTC
CASTQGDYGYTF
>-|TRBV9|TRBJ1-6|TRBD1
TGTGCCAGCAGCCTTGAGACAGGGGGACAATCACCCCTCCACTTT
CASSLETGGQSPLHF
>-|TRBV12-5|TRBJ2-3|TRBD2
TGTGCTAGTGGTTTGGGACTAGCGGGGGGAGATACGCAGTATTTT
CASGLGLAGGDTQYF
>-|TRBV18|TRBJ2-2|TRBD2
TGTGCCAGCTCACCCACTAGCGGGGGGCTAACCGGGGAGCTGTTTTTT
CASSPTSGGLTGELFF
>-|TRBV28|TRBJ2-5|TRBD2
TGTGCCAGCAGTAAAGCGGGGGGGCTGGAGACCCAGTACTTC
CASSKAGGLETQYF
>-|TRBV7-2|TRBJ1-1|-
TGTGCCAGCAGCTTAGGCGCGGGGAACACTGAAGCTTTCTTT
CASSLGAGNTEAFF
>-|TRBV5-1|TRBJ2-5|TRBD1
TGCGCCAGCAGCTCAGGGACAGGGGAGGGAGAGACCCAGTACTTC
CASSSGTGEGETQYF
>many|TRBV7-9|TRBJ1-2|-
TGTGCCAGCAGCTTAGCCGGAGATGGCTACACCTTC
CASSLAGDGYTF
>-|TRBV25-1|TRBJ1-6|TRBD1
TGTGCCAGCAGGGACAGGGGGGTACTTTATAATTCACCCCTCCACTTT
CASRDRGVLYNSPLHF
>few|TRBV19|TRBJ1-5|-
TGTGCCAGTAGTATAGGCCGGGGTCTATATAGCAATCAGCCCCAGCATTTT
CASSIGRGLYSNQPQHF
>-|TRBV19|TRBJ1-2|-
TGTGCCACCCGCGCAATTAACTATGGCTACACCTTC
CATRAINYGYTF
>few|TRBV7-8|TRBJ1-3|TRBD1
TGTGCCAGCAACCCGACAGGGGACTCTGGAAACACCATATATTTT
CASNPTGDSGNTIYF
>-|TRBV6-2/TRBV6-3|TRBJ2-1|TRBD1
TGTGCCAGCAGTGCCCGGGACAGGGCCTACAATGAGCAGTTCTTC
CASSARDRAYNEQFF
>-|TRBV10-3|TRBJ1-2|-
TGTGCCATCAGTGACCAGGGGCCGATTATCGGCTACACCTTC
CAISDQGPIIGYTF
>-|TRBV2|TRBJ2-3|-
TGTGCCAGCAGTGAAAATCAGGGCGAAGGGACAGATACGCAGTATTTT
CASSENQGEGTDTQYF
>once|TRBV6-5|TRBJ1-4|TRBD1
TGTGCCAGCAGTTGGGACAGGGCGAGGACTGAAAAACTGTTTTTT
CASSWDRARTEKLFF
>-|TRBV6-6|TRBJ2-7|-
TGTGCCAGCAGAGGAGGGGACAGCTCCTACGAGCAGTACTTC
CASRGGDSSYEQYF
>few|TRBV19|TRBJ2-1|TRBD2
TGTGCCAGTAGTATTGCAGCGGGGGGGCCTATGAATGAGCAGTTCTTC
CASSIAAGGPMNEQFF
>-|TRBV5-1|TRBJ2-2|TRBD2
TGCGCCAGCAGCTTCACTAGCGGGGTGGCCGGGGAGCTGTTTTTT
CASSFTSGVAGELFF
>few|TRBV6-5|TRBJ1-1|TRBD1
TGTGCCAGCAGTTACTCGACAGGGGGCACTGAAGCTTTCTTT
CASSYSTGGTEAFF
>-|TRBV5-1|TRBJ2-3|TRBD2
TGCGCCAGCAAAGCTAGCGGGGCGATCACAGATACGCAGTATTTT
CASKASGAITDTQYF
>-|TRBV9|TRBJ2-2|-
TGTGCCAGCAGCGTAGAGCCAGGGAACACCGGGGAGCTGTTTTTT
CASSVEPGNTGELFF
>-|TRBV19|TRBJ1-2|-
TGTGCCAGTAGAACCATACCACACAGGGAGACAAATGGCTACACCTTC
CASRTIPHRETNGYTF
>-|TRBV6-1|TRBJ2-1|-
TGTGCCAGCAGTGAAGCCCCGGGTGGCAATGAGCAGTTCTTC
CASSEAPGGNEQFF
>-|TRBV11-2|TRBJ1-4|-
TGTGCCAGCAGCTTGGCCCTTTATGAAAAACTGTTTTTT
CASSLALYEKLFF
>-|TRBV20-1|TRBJ1-1|-
TGCAGTGCTTACGGGGGGACTGAAGCTTTCTTT
CSAYGGTEAFF
>-|TRBV7-3|TRBJ2-2|-
TGTGCCAGCAGCTTAGGGGGGTTCCCCGGGGAGCTGTTTTTT
CASSLGGFPGELFF
>-|TRBV7-7|TRBJ2-5|-
TGTGCTAGCAGCTCCACGACAGGCTCCCAAGAGACCCAGTACTTC
CASSSTTGSQETQYF
>-|TRBV18|TRBJ2-5|-
TGTGCCAGCTCACCACCGATCCCCGACCAGGGGACCCAGTACTTC
CASSPPIPDQGTQYF
>-|TRBV7-9|TRBJ2-3|TRBD1
TGTGCCAGCAGCTCAAACTGGGACAGCCACCGCACAGATACGCAGTATTTT
CASSSNWDSHRTDTQYF
>-|TRBV7-3|TRBJ1-2|TRBD1
TGTGCCAGCAGCTTCGACGGACAGGGGGCCGATGGCTACACCTTC
CASSFDGQGADGYTF
>-|TRBV6-6|TRBJ1-5|-
TGTGCCAGCAGTTACGTCGGGAATCAGCCCCAGCATTTT
CASSYVGNQPQHF
>once|TRBV15|TRBJ2-6|-
TGTGCCACCAGCAGAGCGGGGACTGGGGCCAACGTCCTGACTTTC
CATSRAGTGANVLTF
>once|TRBV28|TRBJ1-3|TRBD1
TGTGCCAGCAGTACTACAGGGGAACACTCTGGAAACACCATATATTTT
CASSTTGEHSGNTIYF
>few|TRBV3-1/TRBV3-2|TRBJ2-7|-
TGTGCCAGCAGCTTCCAGGGGTTACAGCAGTACTTC
CASSFQGLQQYF
>many|TRBV6-5|TRBJ1-5|TRBD1
TGTGCCAGCAGTCGCCGGGACAGATATCAGCCCCAGCATTTT
CASSRRDRYQPQHF
>-|TRBV19|TRBJ2-4|-
TGTGCCAGTAGTAAACAGGACCTCAAAAACATTCAGTACTTC
CASSKQDLKNIQYF
>-|TRBV3-1/TRBV3-2|TRBJ1-1|-
TGTGCCAGCAGCTCCACAGGGAACACTGAAGCTTTCTTT
CASSSTGNTEAFF
>few|TRBV18|TRBJ2-7|TRBD1
TGTGCCAGCTCACCCCTGGACAGGACCTACGAGCAGTACTTC
CASSPLDRTYEQYF
>once|TRBV11-2|TRBJ2-2|TRBD1
TGTGCCAGCAGCTTAGTGACAGGGGGCAGAACCGGGGAGCTGTTTTTT
CASSLVTGGRTGELFF
>-|TRBV5-1|TRBJ1-2|-
TGCGCCAGCAGCTTGGCCATGGGAGAGGATGGCTACACCTTC
CASSLAMGEDGYTF
>-|TRBV7-3|TRBJ1-1|-
TGTGCCAGCAGCTTAGGGACATTAGGGACTGAAGCTTTCTTT
CASSLGTLGTEAFF
>few|TRBV12-3/TRBV12-4|TRBJ1-1|-
TGTGCCAGCAGTTTCGCAGGGCCCACTGAAGCTTTCTTT
CASSFAGPTEAFF
>-|TRBV20-1|TRBJ2-3|TRBD2
TGCAGTGCTAGTGGCGGGGGGAGCATTAGCACAGATACGCAGTATTTT
CSASGGGSISTDTQYF
>-|TRBV3-1/TRBV3-2|TRBJ2-3|-
TGTGCCAGCAGTACTCTAAACGGGGATACGCAGTATTTT
CASSTLNGDTQYF
>-|TRBV2|TRBJ2-5|TRBD2
TGTGCCACCAGAGCGGGGATAAACCAAGAGACCCAGTACTTC
CATRAGINQETQYF
>-|TRBV29-1|TRBJ2-3|-
TGCAGCGTCGTGACAGGAGCCACAGATACGCAGTATTTT
CSVVTGATDTQYF
>-|TRBV5-1|TRBJ1-4|-
TGCGCCAGCAGCTTGGCCTTTGGACAGAATAATGAAAAACTGTTTTTT
CASSLAFGQNNEKLFF
>-|TRBV12-3/TRBV12-4|TRBJ2-3|-
TGTGCCAAGGGGGATGGGGTTTCGCAGTATTTT
CAKGDGVSQYF